These 28 T cell receptor beta chains originate from one sample sequenced in a study of cytomegalovirus exposure and HLA in healthy donors (dated by TCRdb to the late 2010s). Preparation of the library involved the immunoSEQ multiplex PCR assay. For the multiplex PCR, a mixture combining 60 forward primers for TCR Vbeta segments and 13 reverse primers for TCR Jbeta segments was used. Held by TCRdb, this immuneACCESS table contains in-frame sequences only and omits some clones. Under half of the omission traces to an unresolved V gene where checked; the cause of the rest is unknown. This sample gives approximately 150,000 clones in total; about two thirds of them show up just once. Less than 11% of the sample is taken by the ten largest. Source material: PBMCs. All receptors derive from a man aged 25 to 40 in good health and CMV-seropositive.

The chain recombines TRBV2 with TRBJ2-7; no definite D call. The CDR3 is 11 amino acids. Between the trimmed V and J ends, which lost 4 bases and 2 bases, there was a span of 3 bases. CDR1 and CDR2 from the germline V gene are SNHLY and FYNNEI. The CDR3, as DNA: TGTGCCAGCAGTGCTACCTACGAGCAGTACTTC. Its protein product is CASSATYEQYF. Supplemented by reference TRBV2 and TRBJ2-7, the full variable domain reads EPEVTQTPSHQVTQMGQEVILRCVPISNHLYFYWYRQILGQKVEFLVSFYNNEISEKSEIFDDQFSVERPDGSNFTLKIRSTKLEDSAMYFCASSATYEQYFGPGTRLTVT.

V gene TRBV30 combines with J gene TRBJ1-5; no definite D call. The CDR3 extends over 13 amino acids. V was shortened by 4 bases and J by 0 bases, with 7 bases between the two germline ends. The germline V gene has CDR1 GTSNPN and CDR2 SVGIG (reference sequence). In DNA form, the CDR3 reads TGTGCCTGGAACAGATATAGCAATCAGCCCCAGCATTTT. Translation gives CAWNRYSNQPQHF.

This clone has more than one count but fewer than ten. The CDR3 reads CASSLAINQPQHF. CDR3 bases: TGTGCCAGCAGCTTAGCTATAAATCAGCCCCAGCATTTT. V and J are TRBV7-2 and TRBJ1-5, with D uncertain. With 0 bases removed from V and 4 bases from J, the gap between germline ends came to 4 bases. The CDR3 runs to 13 residues. CDR1 and CDR2 (germline): SGHTA, FQGNSA.

This chain uses TRBV4-1 with TRBJ2-1; 14 bases are a match to TRBD2. Germline assignment: CDR1 MGHRA and CDR2 YSYEKL. With V trimmed by 5 bases and J by 7 bases, 7 bases remained unmatched. This CDR3 is 16 amino acids long. In nucleotides, the CDR3 is TGCGCCAGCAGCTCCCCCGGGACTAGCGGGAGTAATGAGCAGTTCTTC. Translating gives CASSSPGTSGSNEQFF.

The V call is TRBV4-1, the J call TRBJ1-4, with D tentatively TRBD1 (5 bases). V lost 0 bases, J lost 3 bases, and 20 bases lay in between. Germline V gene lookup returns CDR1 MGHRA and CDR2 YSYEKL. The CDR3 extends over 19 amino acids. The CDR3 coding sequence is TGCGCCAGCAGCCAAGATCGGTGGATCTTTGAGACAGCTAATGAAAAACTGTTTTTT. As protein: CASSQDRWIFETANEKLFF.

The chain recombines TRBV29-1 with TRBJ2-2, with D possibly being TRBD2 (6 bases). Per the germline V gene, CDR1 is SQVTM and CDR2 is ANQGSEA. Trimming took 3 bases from V and 5 from J, leaving 10 bases between them. CDR3 length: 13 amino acids. The CDR3 region is CSVDWRGTGELFF. For the CDR3, the DNA is TGCAGCGTTGATTGGAGGGGAACCGGGGAGCTGTTTTTT.

The chain couples TRBV2 to TRBJ2-1; the D gene is possibly TRBD1 (5 bases). Trimming removed 2 bases from V and 0 bases from J, with 14 bases in between. The CDR3 is 17 amino acids. CDR1 and CDR2 from the germline V gene are SNHLY and FYNNEI. This CDR3 is CASSEKTTVSSYNEQFF. CDR3 nucleotides: TGTGCCAGCAGTGAAAAGACGACAGTGAGCTCCTACAATGAGCAGTTCTTC. The whole variable domain, filled in from reference TRBV2 and TRBJ2-1, reads EPEVTQTPSHQVTQMGQEVILRCVPISNHLYFYWYRQILGQKVEFLVSFYNNEISEKSEIFDDQFSVERPDGSNFTLKIRSTKLEDSAMYFCASSEKTTVSSYNEQFFGPGTRLTVL.

V gene TRBV27 combines with J gene TRBJ1-2; D ambiguous. Germline loops: CDR1 MNHEY, CDR2 SMNVEV (reference sequence). CDR3 length: 14 amino acids. With 2 bases removed from V and 4 bases from J, the gap between germline ends came to 11 bases. The CDR3 DNA follows: TGTGCCAGCAGTTTACGCGGGAATTCCTATGGCTACACCTTC. Amino acids: CASSLRGNSYGYTF.

This chain connects TRBV4-2 to TRBJ2-3, with a possible D match to TRBD1 (6 bases). With 6 bases removed from V and 7 bases from J, the gap between germline ends came to 14 bases. The CDR3 has 13 residues. CDR1 is LGHNA, CDR2 YNFKEQ, per germline. DNA of the CDR3: TGTGCCAGCAGTCCCATAGGGGGAAATACGCAGTATTTT. Its protein is CASSPIGGNTQYF.

This clone was seen only once. CDR3 loop: CASSQQDLAGVWYEQFF. CDR3 nucleotides: TGTGCCAGCAGCCAACAAGATCTAGCGGGAGTTTGGTATGAGCAGTTCTTC. The chain is built from TRBV4-2 and TRBJ2-1, with TRBD2 identical over 10 bases. Germline CDR1 and CDR2: LGHNA and YNFKEQ. The V segment lost 2 bases and the J segment 8 bases; nucleotides outside the gene matches: 12. This CDR3 comprises 17 residues.

This chain uses TRBV5-1 with TRBJ1-5; 7 bases align to TRBD1. Germline CDR1 is SGHRS and CDR2 is YFSETQ. This CDR3 has 14 amino acids. V shed 1 base and J 4 bases; nucleotides not matched to a gene: 2. CDR3 bases: TGCGCCAGCAGCTTGACAGGGGCTAATCAGCCCCAGCATTTT. Residues: CASSLTGANQPQHF. Supplemented by reference TRBV5-1 and TRBJ1-5, the full variable domain reads KAGVTQTPRYLIKTRGQQVTLSCSPISGHRSVSWYQQTPGQGLQFLFEYFSETQRNKGNFPGRFSGRQFSNSRSEMNVSTLELGDSALYLCASSLTGANQPQHFGDGTRLSIL.

This clone was observed a handful of times. The V gene is TRBV10-1, the J gene TRBJ2-2; TRBD1 might be the D (5 bases). This CDR3 spans 13 amino acids. Germline CDR1 reads WNHNN; CDR2 reads SYGVQD (reference sequence). V lost 4 bases and J lost 3, with 6 bases in between. The CDR3 region has the DNA TGCGCCAGCAGTGCAGGGTACACCGGGGAGCTGTTTTTT. This gives the protein CASSAGYTGELFF.

This sequence joins TRBV5-4 and TRBJ1-2; 8 nucleotides line up with TRBD1. Unmatched junction bases numbered 3, after V lost 4 bases and J lost 4 bases. Looked up from germline, CDR1 is SGHNT and CDR2 is YYREEE (reference sequence). The CDR3 contains 13 residues. CDR3 nucleotide sequence: TGTGCCAGCAGCGGGACAGGACTCTATGGCTACACCTTC. Residues: CASSGTGLYGYTF.

This clone was detected a few times. The chain joins TRBV28 to TRBJ1-1; 12 nucleotides align to TRBD1. Trimming at V came to 1 base and at J to 4 bases, leaving 7 bases not matched to a gene. Germline CDR1 MDHEN, CDR2 SYDVKM. This CDR3 is 17 amino acids long. The CDR3 loop is CASSLLGQGARGTEAFF. The CDR3 DNA reads TGTGCCAGCAGTTTATTGGGACAGGGGGCTCGTGGCACTGAAGCTTTCTTT.

V gene TRBV28 combines with J gene TRBJ1-1; TRBD1 agrees at 8 bases. Germline values: CDR1 MDHEN, CDR2 SYDVKM. Trimming cost V 6 bases and J 0 bases; bases outside gene matches: 3. The CDR3 totals 14 residues. CDR3 bases: TGTGCCAGCAGACGGACAGGGTTGAACACTGAAGCTTTCTTT. Its translation is CASRRTGLNTEAFF.

This clone was seen only a few times. The chain couples TRBV30 to TRBJ1-1, with D tentatively TRBD1 (5 bases). The CDR3 loop spans 13 amino acids. The V and J ends lost 5 bases and 5 bases respectively, with 15 bases between them. CDR1 GTSNPN and CDR2 SVGIG come from the germline V gene (reference sequence). CDR3 sequence: CAWSIGRGTEAFF. The CDR3 DNA follows: TGTGCCTGGTCGATCGGCCGGGGGACTGAAGCTTTCTTT.

J is TRBJ2-3 and V is TRBV10-2; D not resolved. The V and J ends lost 3 bases and 2 bases respectively, with 15 bases between them. The CDR3 has 16 residues. Germline V lookup: CDR1 WSHSY, CDR2 SAAADI. CDR3: CASSDPQLYLTDTQYF. CDR3 DNA: TGCGCCAGCAGTGACCCACAGCTATACCTCACAGATACGCAGTATTTT.

Worth noting for this clone: The junction departs from the called germline gene at one end, perhaps through a read error. The chain carries TRBV7-9 and TRBJ1-2; D remains unclear. Germline V gene lookup returns CDR1 SEHNR and CDR2 FQNEAQ (reference sequence). CDR3 length: 19 amino acids. CDR3 DNA sequence: TGTTCCAGCAGCTTATCTGGTTTTGAGTACGCGGAACGGCTCTATGGCTACACCTTC. Its protein product is CSSSLSGFEYAERLYGYTF.

This chain links TRBV5-1 with TRBJ2-1, with 8 bases that match TRBD2. The CDR3 totals 13 residues. Germline CDR1 reads SGHRS; CDR2 reads YFSETQ. Trimming at V came to 5 bases and at J to 6 bases, leaving 4 bases not matched to a gene. The CDR3 loop reads CASRGLAGNEQFF. CDR3 nucleotides: TGCGCCAGCAGAGGCCTAGCGGGCAATGAGCAGTTCTTC.

The V call is TRBV5-6, the J call TRBJ2-1; D remains ambiguous. V lost 0 bases and J 6 bases, leaving 10 bases between the germline ends. The CDR3 runs 14 residues. The germline CDR1 and CDR2 sequences are SGHDT and YYEEEE. CDR3 in DNA: TGTGCCAGCAGCTTGGTTACGACTCCCAATGAGCAGTTCTTC. This encodes CASSLVTTPNEQFF.

The gene calls are TRBV6-5 and TRBJ2-7; TRBD2 agrees at 7 bases. With 7 bases clipped from V and 0 bases from J, the junction kept 6 bases outside the gene matches. The CDR3 consists of 14 residues. Germline assignment: CDR1 MNHEY and CDR2 SVGAGI. CDR3 region: CASNLGGSSYEQYF. The CDR3 DNA is TGTGCCAGCAATCTCGGGGGGAGCTCCTACGAGCAGTACTTC.

This clone was seen once. J is TRBJ2-2 and V is TRBV5-6, with 8 bases aligning to TRBD1. CDR3 size: 15 residues. CDR1 is SGHDT and CDR2 is YYEEEE in the germline V gene. V trimming: 5 bases; J trimming: 7 bases; junction bases outside the gene matches: 10. The DNA for the CDR3 is TGTGCCAGCAGTACCAGGGGGCCTCGACACGGGGAGCTGTTTTTT. Residues: CASSTRGPRHGELFF.

J is TRBJ2-5 and V is TRBV7-9; 14 nucleotides agree with TRBD2. The CDR3 is 14 amino acids. Germline assignment: CDR1 SEHNR and CDR2 FQNEAQ (reference sequence). V trimming: 5 bases; J trimming: 11 bases; junction bases outside the gene matches: 7. Here the CDR3 reads CASSTRLAGGSQYF. Written as DNA, the CDR3 is TGTGCCAGCAGCACACGACTAGCGGGAGGGAGTCAGTACTTC.

The gene calls are TRBV27 and TRBJ2-5; 7 bases align to TRBD1. This CDR3 has 16 amino acids. The V and J ends lost 5 bases and 0 bases, in that order; junction bases with no gene match: 9. Per germline, CDR1 MNHEY and CDR2 SMNVEV (reference sequence). CDR3 in DNA: TGTGCCAGCAGTGAACCGAGACAGGGTTACCAAGAGACCCAGTACTTC. Translating it yields CASSEPRQGYQETQYF.

The chain links TRBV7-3 to TRBJ1-1; D possibly corresponds to TRBD1 (6 bases). V lost 5 bases and J 5 bases, leaving 15 bases between the germline ends. This CDR3 comprises 14 residues. Germline V CDR1 and CDR2: SGHTA, FQGTGA. The DNA of the CDR3 is TGTGCCAGCAGCCGAACAGGGTTGTCGACTGAAGCTTTCTTT. Protein product: CASSRTGLSTEAFF.

This chain uses TRBV4-2 with TRBJ1-2, with a possible D match to TRBD1 (5 bases). In germline, CDR1 is LGHNA, CDR2 YNFKEQ. Trimming left V 0 bases short and J 2 bases short, with 7 bases between. The length of the CDR3 is 14 residues. The CDR3 region has the DNA TGTGCCAGCAGCCAAGATGACAGCAACTATGGCTACACCTTC. Residues: CASSQDDSNYGYTF.

V is TRBV4-1 and J is TRBJ2-1; D not resolved. Germline CDR1 reads MGHRA; CDR2 reads YSYEKL. The CDR3 spans 14 residues. Trimming removed 4 bases from V and 8 bases from J, with 15 bases in between. The CDR3 sequence: CASSPRLLVDEQFF. The CDR3 DNA follows: TGCGCCAGCAGCCCGCGCTTGCTCGTGGATGAGCAGTTCTTC.

This clone was seen a single time. The chain has TRBV27 and TRBJ2-7; D is uncertain. From germline, CDR1 is MNHEY and CDR2 SMNVEV (reference sequence). The CDR3 extends over 14 amino acids. Trimming shortened V by 6 bases and J by 4 bases, and 16 bases separated the two germline ends. CDR3 DNA sequence: TGTGCCAGCAGCGCCCTCCCACTGATGTACGAGCAGTACTTC. This translates into CASSALPLMYEQYF.